A selection of T cell receptor beta chains follows, all from one sample in a study of CXCR3-negative and CXCR3-positive naive CD8 T cells. Following a re-call of the 5' RACE reads, TCRdb has one entry per CDR3 protein and lacks DNA. This repertoire includes fewer than 80,000 distinct CDR3 sequences. The specimen sequenced was naive CXCR3- CD8+ T cells from blood. The source of these receptors is a human donor in good health. Some clones in this sample may be carry-over from other donors' samples. The CDR3 runs from the conserved cysteine through the conserved F or W. The size of a clone is reported for some rows only, either as once, few or many, or as a class for expanded clones.

TRBV11-3,13,NA,TRBJ2-1,CASSPTDNNEQFF
TRBV3-1,14,NA,TRBJ1-1,CASSQGLMNTEAFF
TRBV3-1,17,NA,TRBJ1-3,CASSQEMGLNSGNTIYF
TRBV12-3/TRBV12-4,14,NA,TRBJ2-3,CASRGTESTDTQYF
TRBV12-3/TRBV12-4,15,NA,TRBJ1-4,CASSPRPGFSEKLFF
TRBV3-1,15,NA,TRBJ2-1,CASSPTRLSDNEQFF
TRBV5-5,15,NA,TRBJ2-3,CASSALISSTDTQYF
TRBV6-6,13,NA,TRBJ2-1,CASNPETGNEQFF
TRBV5-1,15,NA,TRBJ2-6,CASSGWTAGANVLTF
TRBV20-1,16,NA,TRBJ2-2,CSVRQTARHDTGELFF
TRBV20-1,14,NA,TRBJ1-1,CSAGTTGRVTEAFF
TRBV25-1,13,NA,TRBJ2-7,CASSVHSSYEQYF
TRBV5-4,15,NA,TRBJ2-3,CASSLGTTSTDTQYF
TRBV14,16,medium-sized,TRBJ2-2,CASSQEDRGLVGELFF
TRBV19,14,NA,TRBJ1-5,CASSIWGSNQPQHF
TRBV27,15,NA,TRBJ2-5,CASSLYRGSGETQYF
TRBV15,15,NA,TRBJ2-1,CATHRAPISYNEQFF
TRBV4-1,12,NA,TRBJ2-1,CASSHTKGEQFF
TRBV28,14,NA,TRBJ1-5,CASSFEGNGQPQHF
TRBV5-5,16,NA,TRBJ2-1,CASSYTGTIVYNEQFF
TRBV4-1,15,NA,TRBJ2-2,CASSPGQGYTGELFF
TRBV15,15,NA,TRBJ1-1,CATSRDSPGNTEAFF
TRBV20-1,14,NA,TRBJ1-5,CSAKGAGVEQPQHF
TRBV28,13,NA,TRBJ2-5,CASSFRGKETQYF
TRBV6-5,13,NA,TRBJ1-5,CASSYGSNQPQHF
TRBV28,15,NA,TRBJ2-1,CASSFRGSSYNEQFF
TRBV20-1,13,NA,TRBJ1-6,CSESDREGSPLHF
TRBV2,13,NA,TRBJ1-2,CASIRDSEDGYTF
TRBV27,17,NA,TRBJ2-1,CASSSTIRQTSHNEQFF
TRBV29-1,12,NA,TRBJ2-1,CTGWGDRDEQFF
TRBV12-3/TRBV12-4,15,NA,TRBJ2-1,CASSLLAGRGDEQFF
TRBV6-2/TRBV6-3,15,NA,TRBJ2-3,CASSYSYSDTDTQYF
TRBV6-4,14,NA,TRBJ2-3,CASSGTSRPDTQYF
TRBV6-6,15,NA,TRBJ1-2,CASSSSGQGANGYTF
TRBV7-9,16,NA,TRBJ2-2,CASSSTGGKYTGELFF
TRBV10-3,13,NA,TRBJ1-1,CAVASGKHTEAFF
TRBV6-5,13,NA,TRBJ2-1,CASRDHLNNEQFF
TRBV5-1,16,NA,TRBJ2-5,CASSLVVTGNQETQYF
TRBV7-9,18,NA,TRBJ2-1,CASSLGVTKAGSYNEQFF
TRBV28,13,NA,TRBJ2-7,CASSFRRVHEQYF
TRBV6-2/TRBV6-3,15,NA,TRBJ2-7,CASSPAREGDYEQYF
TRBV4-2,13,NA,TRBJ1-1,CASSQGSGGIAFF
TRBV7-6,15,NA,TRBJ2-1,CASSPLAGGRNEQFF
TRBV7-9,14,NA,TRBJ2-7,CASSADQSPYEQYF
TRBV11-2,19,NA,TRBJ2-1,CASSFPAGPGASSYNEQFF
TRBV7-9,16,NA,TRBJ1-6,CASSFRMGRYNSPLHF